A single sample is the source of the 10 T cell receptor beta chains below, sequenced in a study of blood T cell repertoires in COVID-19. Data came from immunoSEQ multiplex PCR; TCRdb stores just in-frame clones and leaves some out. Here the sample spans some 200,000 clones, around 87% being singletons. What was sequenced was PBMCs or T cells enriched from blood (not recorded which). The receptors originated from a woman aged 25-40 years who had recovered from COVID-19.

The rearrangement links TRBV5-6 to TRBJ2-3; 7 bases align to TRBD2. CDR3 length: 13 residues. V lost 4 bases to trimming and J lost 3 bases; unmatched junction nucleotides: 2. The germline gives CDR1 SGHDT, CDR2 YYEEEE. CDR3: CASSRGVTDTQYF. The CDR3 DNA reads as TGTGCCAGCAGCCGGGGGGTTACAGATACGCAGTATTTT.

The chain uses TRBV18 and TRBJ1-5; no reliable D call. CDR1 and CDR2 from the germline V gene are KGHSH and LQKENI. The V gene lost 4 bases and the J gene lost 3 bases, with 4 bases spanning the gap. This CDR3 has 12 residues. CDR3 sequence reads: CASSLYNQPQHF. The CDR3 bases are TGTGCCAGCTCACTATACAATCAGCCCCAGCATTTT.

The J gene is TRBJ1-5, the V gene TRBV6-2 or TRBV6-3; D may be TRBD1 (6 bases). This CDR3 has 14 amino acids. Germline CDR1 MNHEY, CDR2 SVGEGT. The V gene lost 6 bases and the J gene lost 6 bases, with 15 bases spanning the gap. CDR3 loop: CASSLRGPGQPQHF. The CDR3 nucleotides read TGTGCCAGCAGCCTGCGGGGGCCCGGTCAGCCCCAGCATTTT.

The chain combines TRBV18 with TRBJ1-2; D unclear. The length of the CDR3 is 15 residues. The germline gives CDR1 KGHSH, CDR2 LQKENI. V was shortened by 0 bases and J by 3 bases, with 11 bases between the two germline ends. In DNA, the CDR3 is TGTGCCAGCTCACCACCAAACAGACAAGACTATGGCTACACCTTC. Protein sequence: CASSPPNRQDYGYTF.

The rearrangement uses TRBV6-1 and TRBJ1-2, with D possibly TRBD1 on 6 matching bases. There are 13 residues in the CDR3. The V and J ends lost 1 base and 7 bases respectively, with 10 bases between them. CDR1 MNHNS and CDR2 SASEGT come from the germline V gene. The CDR3 DNA sequence: TGTGCCAGCAGTGAAGGAAGGGGGGGTGGCTACACCTTC. It encodes CASSEGRGGGYTF.

The CDR3 loop is CASSYSGQGETQYF. In DNA, the CDR3 is TGTGCCAGCAGTTACTCGGGGCAGGGGGAGACCCAGTACTTC. The gene calls are TRBV6-5 and TRBJ2-5; tentatively, D is TRBD1 (6 bases). The V gene's germline CDR1 is MNHEY and CDR2 SVGAGI. Deletions cut 0 bases from V and 5 bases from J, with 10 bases between. The CDR3 sequence is 14 residues long.

This rearrangement joins TRBV5-6 to TRBJ2-7; unclear D gene. The CDR3 covers 13 residues. V lost 4 bases, J lost 9 bases, and 17 bases lay in between. The germline V gene has CDR1 SGHDT and CDR2 YYEEEE. DNA of the CDR3: TGTGCCAGCAGCCCGCGCGGCTCCCGCACGCAGTACTTC. Translated: CASSPRGSRTQYF.

The rearrangement uses TRBV19 and TRBJ1-3; D not certain. The length of the CDR3 is 15 residues. Per germline, CDR1 LNHDA and CDR2 SQIVND (reference sequence). The V end lost 2 bases, the J end lost 0 bases, and 8 bases lay between the germline ends. CDR3 sequence: CASSISYSSGNTIYF. The CDR3 coding sequence is TGTGCCAGTAGTATATCGTACAGCTCTGGAAACACCATATATTTT.

The chain carries TRBV20-1 and TRBJ2-3, with D maybe TRBD2 (5 bases). Germline lookup yields CDR1 DFQATT and CDR2 SNEGSKA (reference sequence). The CDR3 contains 14 residues. The V and J ends lost 3 bases and 0 bases respectively, with 10 bases between them. DNA of the CDR3: TGCAGTGCTAGTGCCCGCGGGAGCACAGATACGCAGTATTTT. This encodes CSASARGSTDTQYF.

This clone has just one count. CDR3 DNA: TGTGCCAGCAGCCAAGGGACAGGGGTAGGGGGCTACACCTTC. It yields the protein CASSQGTGVGGYTF. The genes are TRBV4-2 and TRBJ1-2, with 9 nucleotides matching TRBD1. The germline V gene has CDR1 LGHNA and CDR2 YNFKEQ. This CDR3 spans 14 amino acids. Unmatched junction bases numbered 5, after V lost 1 base and J lost 8 bases.